This T cell receptor (beta chain) was captured in a study of shared clonotypes between healthy human individuals (dated by TCRdb to 2018 to 2020). About the investigation overall: The cohort included a few men and a couple of women between 18 and 49 years of age. To increase sequencing depth and limit assay-specific biases, TCR repertoire library preparation and sequencing were carried out by different laboratories using diverse techniques. For each donor, CD4 naive and CD4 memory were each run on three plates, CD8 naive on two plates, and CD8 memory on one plate. Blood TCR repertoires of roughly five healthy adults were deeply sequenced to estimate repertoire size and the extent of clonotype sharing between individuals. Per donor, leukapheresis produced somewhere between about 0.94 and 9.5 billion PBMCs. The paper as a whole reports these results and caveats: Sharing across a few donors was observed for around 5% of naive CD4, under 4% of naive CD8, around 2.5% of memory CD4, and about 0.38% of memory CD8 clonotypes. Naive subsets generally had larger estimated clonotype richness than memory subsets. The small number of donors limited the genetic and exposure-history diversity represented. Only blood was sampled, and tissue TCR repertoires likely differ from those in blood. Higher generation probabilities were observed for clonotypes shared by all four sorted-subset donors than for non-shared clonotypes. Rarefaction of sorted-subset datasets indicated incomplete sequencing despite the large sequencing depth. Pairwise subsampling indicated that sequencing depth was expected to affect the degree of clonotype sharing among donors.

The CDR3 measures 13 amino acids from cysteine to phenylalanine. Only the CDR3 DNA is retained, 39 bases long and in frame from the first base. V is shortened by 3 bases, J by 5 bases, and the region joining them spans 10 bases. The germline V gene (reference sequence) yields LNHDA for CDR1 and SQIVND for CDR2. Concerning this clone: Its cognate antigen has yet to be identified. Base qualities are not at hand, and no much larger clone is one base apart.

Using the deep immunoSEQ assay, TCR CDR3 regions were amplified from genomic DNA by multiplex PCR. Extracted genomic DNA from each cell subset was spread evenly across all wells of several immunoSEQ 96-well plates, with each plate serving as a replicate. For sorted subsets, about 210 ng of genomic DNA, equivalent to 25,000 to 30,000 T cell genomes, went into each replicate PCR. Purified libraries were quantified with a Qubit 3.0 fluorometer, sized on a Bioanalyzer 2100, and re-quantified with the KAPA Library Quantification kit. A separate single-read 150-cycle Illumina NextSeq 550 flow cell was used to sequence each immunoSEQ 96-well plate. The authors' pipeline ran thus. The immunoSEQ output contained only junctional sequences without quality scores, so filtering could not match that applied to full-length reads. To assign V/J genes and CDR3, sequences were annotated against IMGT germline references using PyIR, a Python wrapper for IgBLAST v1.9. Reads were filtered out if the reads had weak V/J assignments (E-value above 1e-6), no CDR3, stop codons, out-of-frame junctions, or ambiguous translated residues. V3J clonotypes were defined as sequences sharing an identical inferred V gene, J gene, and CDR3 amino acid sequence. The percentage overlap between two repertoires was calculated by dividing the number of shared unique clonotypes by the size of the smaller repertoire. Three approaches were used to assess repertoire richness: RTK rarefaction, the Chao1 estimator, and Recon v2.1 estimates of unobserved clonotypes. Generation probabilities for all TCRbeta clonotypes obtained by the gDNA method from a few donors were computed using OLGA. TCRdb holds this immuneACCESS table with in-frame rearrangements only. Some clones are missing; in checked studies, unresolved V genes explain under half, and the rest has no known cause. The V and J calls and clone size were taken over from that table, and D and trimming were inferred from the DNA. The sample profile shows approximately 82,000 clones; 60% to 65% of them were found once. The ten largest account for over 50% of the sample.

Donors were healthy HIV-negative adults with no recently reported acute infections or vaccinations. Every donor was a Caucasian adult residing in Nashville, Tennessee, USA. The CD8 memory samples were a combination of magnetically selected CD45RO+ cells and CCR7-negative CD45RA+ effector memory (TemRA) cells. Blood was obtained by leukapheresis, after which PBMCs were separated by Ficoll-Histopaque density gradient centrifugation and cryopreserved in liquid nitrogen vapor phase. Purity and quantity of every magnetically sorted T cell population were checked by analytical flow cytometry. Genomic DNA was isolated from each sorted fraction and quantified by UV absorbance on a Nanodrop 2000c.

This receptor was obtained from a man aged 25 to 45 in good health. Sequencing was performed on memory CD8+ T cells sorted from blood. In the paper's terms, the cell subset or site label means: CD45RO+ cells pooled with CCR7-negative TemRA cells. The receptor chain draws on TRBV19 and TRBJ2-5; no D segment can be confidently identified. The sequenced DNA is TGTGCCAGTAGTATCAACGGTTGGGAGACCCAGTACTTC. It is translated as CASSINGWETQYF.